The TCR beta chain under discussion was sequenced for a study of regulatory T cells in long-lasting Graves disease. Sequencing libraries for TCR beta were prepared with iRepertoire HTBI primers and Arm-PCR of CDR3 regions. TCRdb reanalysed the multiplex PCR reads using MiXCR and keeps one entry per CDR3 protein. The sample consists of about 320,000 distinct CDR3 sequences, about 18% of them appearing once. Time point described: newly diagnosed GD, antithyroid drugs for less than 3 months. The TCR library was made from RNA extracted from PBMCs. A blood draw put around 9 milliliters of peripheral blood into EDTA tubes. CDR3 size: 17 residues. With 2 bases clipped from V and 4 bases from J, the junction kept 10 bases outside the gene matches. Germline V gives CDR1 SEHNR, CDR2 FQNEAQ (reference sequence). This clonotype was detected ten times or more.

This sequence joins TRBV7-9 and TRBJ2-5; 10 bases line up with TRBD2. Material: peripheral blood mononuclear cells (PBMCs), obtained at new diagnosis, from a patient treated with antithyroid drugs. This TCR came from a female donor with Graves disease. CDR3 loop: CASSLRGTSGMGETQYF. The CDR3 bases are TGTGCCAGCAGCTTAAGGGGAACTAGCGGGATGGGAGAGACCCAGTACTTC. Combining the CDR3 with reference TRBV7-9 and TRBJ2-5 gives the whole variable domain DTGVSQNPRHKITKRGQNVTFRCDPISEHNRLYWYRQTLGQGPEFLTYFQNEAQLEKSRLLSDRFSAERPKGSFSTLEIQRTEQGDSAMYLCASSLRGTSGMGETQYFGPGTRLLVL.